The entry that follows covers one T cell receptor beta chain sequence. It lacks a known antigen. Base qualities are not at hand, and no much larger clone is one base apart. The data derive from a study of T cell responses to AZD1222 COVID-19 vaccine (dated by TCRdb to the early 2020s). As for the study more broadly: AZD1222 recipients given second doses at about 4 weeks or at about 12 weeks were pooled, since spike-specific TCR depth and breadth were not found to differ between the two schedules. TCR sequencing was performed for roughly 250 trial participants, of whom roughly 200 were given two doses of AZD1222 and some 26 were given two doses of MenACWY control vaccine. Trial participants were enrolled by age into subgroups of 18-55, 56-69 and 70-plus years, and around 140, 26 and 57 TCR-sequenced participants, respectively, were included in these subgroups.

General study outcomes and caveats: Only six or seven AZD1222 recipients were SARS-CoV-2 seropositive at baseline, limiting conclusions about previously exposed vaccinees. Participants were mostly white British, with more females than males. The authors suggested clonal diversity may have been underestimated. A significant rise in spike-specific TCR breadth and depth was observed after two AZD1222 doses relative to day 0 and relative to MenACWY recipients. In the small 56-69-year group, the increase in depth fell short of significance, most likely because of low power. No day 14 peak-response samples were available, so repertoires were characterized only after the peak T cell response. Reportedly, close to half of the unique spike-specific TCRs recognized epitopes lying outside the regions that are mutated in the B.1.351 and B.1.1.7 variants. The whole spike protein was spanned by vaccine-associated CD4 TCRs, and dominant responses were seen in regions 160-218 and 743-854.

This sample's time point label indicates: baseline before first vaccination. Vaccinee samples came from UK trials COV001 and COV002, including a single-blind randomized controlled phase 2/3 trial of AZD1222 (ChAdOx1 nCoV-19) in healthy adults. Trial participant PBMC samples were collected at day 0 and day 28 after the second dose for TCRbeta chain sequencing. The trim is 3 bases for V and 5 bases for J, with a gap of 8 bases between the germline ends. The CDR3 holds 13 amino acids from the cysteine to the phenylalanine. This entry keeps only the CDR3 DNA: 39 bases, framed from base 1. The CDR3 regions of human TCRbeta chains were subjected to immunosequencing. The authors' analysis ran thus. TCRs in the repertoires were compared against a reference library of SARS-CoV-2-specific TCRs that had been generated with the MIRA antigen-specificity platform. Breadth meant the fraction of unique TCRs that were SARS-CoV-2-associated, whereas depth meant the fraction of total T cells that were SARS-CoV-2-associated. Using the MIRA data, each spike-specific TCR was mapped to the spike region that the TCR reacts to and placed in a CD4 or CD8 class. Log10-transformed breadth and depth values were compared by one-way ANOVA with Sidak's multiple comparisons tests. The table was pulled from immuneACCESS by TCRdb, which kept in-frame rearrangements only. Such tables lose some clones; where checked, under half of the loss comes from unresolved V genes, and the rest has no known cause. Clone size and V and J calls were adopted from that table, with D and trimming inferred from the DNA. Recorded for this sample are 110,000 to 150,000 clones; approximately 94% of them occurred a single time. The ten largest clones add up to over 8% of the sample.

The sample consisted of peripheral blood, taken on day 0 of AZD1222 vaccination. The sequence derives from an adult in good health. Recombination connected TRBV12-3 or TRBV12-4 to TRBJ1-5; perhaps TRBD1 is the D gene, with 6 bases matching. The DNA sequence is TGTGCCAGCAGTTTTGGGGGCTATCAGCCCCAGCATTTT. It is translated as CASSFGGYQPQHF.